This T cell receptor (beta chain) was observed in a study of blood T cell repertoires in COVID-19. This CDR3 region has 16 residues. Germline assignment: CDR1 SGHTA and CDR2 FQGNSA. V lost 3 bases and J lost 1; bases outside the gene matches: 7. As processed by the authors: From reference gene primer amplification, estimates of nucleated cell counts were derived. The data were produced by immunoSEQ multiplex PCR, yet TCRdb's version contains in-frame clones alone and is incomplete. Clone size and V and J calls were adopted from that table, with D and trimming inferred from the DNA. Of approximately 40,000 clones listed, 75% to 90% are singletons.

The chain employs TRBV7-2 and TRBJ2-5, with 8 bases fitting TRBD2. The source is an elderly woman in a cohort sampled during active or convalescent COVID-19. The sample comprised peripheral blood. CDR3 DNA: TGTGCCAGCAGCTTTTCCGGGGGGGCGGGCCAAGAGACCCAGTACTTC. Translating it yields CASSFSGGAGQETQYF.